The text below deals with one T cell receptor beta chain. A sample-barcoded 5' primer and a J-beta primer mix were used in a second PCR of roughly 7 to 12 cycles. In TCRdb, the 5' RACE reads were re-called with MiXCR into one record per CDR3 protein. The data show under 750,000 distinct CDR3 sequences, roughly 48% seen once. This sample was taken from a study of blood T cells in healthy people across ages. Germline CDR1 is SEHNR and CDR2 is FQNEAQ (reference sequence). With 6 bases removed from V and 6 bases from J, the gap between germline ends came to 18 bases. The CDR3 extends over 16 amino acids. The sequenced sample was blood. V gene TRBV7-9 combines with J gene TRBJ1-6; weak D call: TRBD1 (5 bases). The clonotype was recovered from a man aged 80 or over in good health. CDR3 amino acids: CASSPGTKSINSPLHF. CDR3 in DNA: TGTGCCAGCAGTCCCGGGACGAAGTCAATTAATTCACCCCTCCACTTT.